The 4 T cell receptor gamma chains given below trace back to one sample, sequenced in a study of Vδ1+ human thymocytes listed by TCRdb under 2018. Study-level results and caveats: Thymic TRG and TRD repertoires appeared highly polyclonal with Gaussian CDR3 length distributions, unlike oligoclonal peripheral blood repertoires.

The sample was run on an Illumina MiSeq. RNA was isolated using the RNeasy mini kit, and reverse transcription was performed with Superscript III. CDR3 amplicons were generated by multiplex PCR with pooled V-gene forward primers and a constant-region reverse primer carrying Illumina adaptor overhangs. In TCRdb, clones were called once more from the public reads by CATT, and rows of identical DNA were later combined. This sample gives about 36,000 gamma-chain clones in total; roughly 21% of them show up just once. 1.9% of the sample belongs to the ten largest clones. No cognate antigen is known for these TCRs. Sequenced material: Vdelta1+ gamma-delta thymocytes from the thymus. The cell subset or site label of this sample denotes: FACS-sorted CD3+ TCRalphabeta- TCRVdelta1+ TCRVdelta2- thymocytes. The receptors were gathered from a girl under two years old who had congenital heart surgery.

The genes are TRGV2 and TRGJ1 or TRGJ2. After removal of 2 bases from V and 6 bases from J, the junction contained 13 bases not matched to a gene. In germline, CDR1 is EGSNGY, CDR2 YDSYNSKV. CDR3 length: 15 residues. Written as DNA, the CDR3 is TGTGCCACCTGGGACGTAGGTGCCTTTTTTTATAAGAAACTCTTT. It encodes CATWDVGAFFYKKLF.

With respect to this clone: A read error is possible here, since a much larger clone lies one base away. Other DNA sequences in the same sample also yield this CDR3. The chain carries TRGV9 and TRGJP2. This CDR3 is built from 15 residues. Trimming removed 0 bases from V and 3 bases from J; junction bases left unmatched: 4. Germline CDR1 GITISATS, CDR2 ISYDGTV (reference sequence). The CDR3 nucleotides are TGTGCCTTGTGGGAGGTGCGAGGTAGTGATTGGATCAAGACGTTT. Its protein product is CALWEVRGSDWIKTF.

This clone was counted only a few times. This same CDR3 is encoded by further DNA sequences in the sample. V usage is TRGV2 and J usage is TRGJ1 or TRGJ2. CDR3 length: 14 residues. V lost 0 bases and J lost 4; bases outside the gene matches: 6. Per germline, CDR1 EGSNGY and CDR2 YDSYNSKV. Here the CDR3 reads CATWDGPGYYKKLF. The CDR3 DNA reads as TGTGCCACCTGGGACGGGCCTGGATATTATAAGAAACTCTTT.

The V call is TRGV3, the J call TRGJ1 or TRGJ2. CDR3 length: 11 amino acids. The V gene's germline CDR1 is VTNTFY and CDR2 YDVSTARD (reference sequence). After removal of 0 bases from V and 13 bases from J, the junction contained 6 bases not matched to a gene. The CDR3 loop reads CATWDRPFKLF. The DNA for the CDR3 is TGTGCCACCTGGGACAGGCCATTCAAACTCTTT.